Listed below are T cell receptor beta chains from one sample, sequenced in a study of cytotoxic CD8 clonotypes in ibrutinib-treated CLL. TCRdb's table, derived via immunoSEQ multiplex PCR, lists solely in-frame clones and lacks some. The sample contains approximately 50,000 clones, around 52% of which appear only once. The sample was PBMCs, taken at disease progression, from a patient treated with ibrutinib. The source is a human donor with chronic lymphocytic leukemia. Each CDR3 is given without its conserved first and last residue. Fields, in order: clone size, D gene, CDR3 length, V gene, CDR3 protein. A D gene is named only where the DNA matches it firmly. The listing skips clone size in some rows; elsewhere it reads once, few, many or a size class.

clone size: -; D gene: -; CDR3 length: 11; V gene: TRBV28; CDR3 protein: ASSSASVYEQY
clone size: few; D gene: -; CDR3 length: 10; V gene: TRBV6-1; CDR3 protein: ASSELAYEQY
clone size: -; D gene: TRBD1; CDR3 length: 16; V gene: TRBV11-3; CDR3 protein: ASSSYDAGTGGGYEQY
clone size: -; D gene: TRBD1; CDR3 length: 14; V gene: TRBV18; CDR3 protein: ASSTRATGRDTEAF
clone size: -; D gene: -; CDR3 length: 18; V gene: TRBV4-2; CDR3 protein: ASSQVLEGQSRRGSYEQY
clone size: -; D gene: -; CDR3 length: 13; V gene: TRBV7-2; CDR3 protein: ASSLANIGGTEAF
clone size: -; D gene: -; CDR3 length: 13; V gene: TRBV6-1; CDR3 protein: ASNRREEKGETQY
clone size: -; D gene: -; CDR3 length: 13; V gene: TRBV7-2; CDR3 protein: ASSLGAGLGQPQH
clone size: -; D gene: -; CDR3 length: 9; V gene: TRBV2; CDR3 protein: ASPSLHTQY
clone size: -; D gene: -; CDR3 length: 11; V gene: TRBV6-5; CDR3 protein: ASTPTGSYEQY
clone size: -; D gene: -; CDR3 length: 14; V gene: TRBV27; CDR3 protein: ASSLKSGLSTDTQY
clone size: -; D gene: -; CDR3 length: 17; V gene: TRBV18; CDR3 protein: ASSPPVSGWPGVFQPQH
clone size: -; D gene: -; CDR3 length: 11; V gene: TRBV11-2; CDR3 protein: ASTPQRSYEQY
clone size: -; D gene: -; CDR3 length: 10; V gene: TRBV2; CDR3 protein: ASDTGPYEQY
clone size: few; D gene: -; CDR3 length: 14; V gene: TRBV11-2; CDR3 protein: ASSLVWSGERNEQY
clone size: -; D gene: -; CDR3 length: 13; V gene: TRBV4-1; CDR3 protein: ASSQIDRLNTEAF